What follows are 18 T cell receptor beta chains derived from one specimen sequenced in a study of vaccination and CD4 T cells after COVID-19. The Oncomine TCR Beta short-read assay sequenced DNA from cultured CD4+ T cells. TCRdb called the PCR reads again in MiXCR, with one record for every CDR3 protein. Of over 10,000 distinct CDR3 sequences in the sample, around 58% are singletons; the top ten hold about 12%. These receptors lack a known antigen. Treatment given: roughly nine-day PBMC culture with coronavirus spike peptide pools or control peptides (ViraFEST assay). Sequenced input: CD4+ T cells from blood, cultured in vitro. The receptor source for this set is a human donor who had recovered from COVID-19.

V is TRBV6-1 and J is TRBJ1-5, with 9 bases that match TRBD1. This CDR3 region has 14 residues. Germline loops: CDR1 MNHNS, CDR2 SASEGT. The J segment lost 5 bases and the V segment lost 4 bases, leaving 3 bases of the junction unmatched. The CDR3 protein is CASSARDRDQPQHF. CDR3 DNA sequence: TGTGCCAGCAGTGCCCGGGACAGGGATCAGCCCCAGCATTTT.

This clonotype turned up a few times. The gene calls are TRBV20-1 and TRBJ2-5; possible D gene TRBD2, 5 bases. The CDR3 consists of 12 residues. Germline V gene sequence: CDR1 DFQATT, CDR2 SNEGSKA (reference sequence). The V end was cut by 6 bases, the J end by 1 base, with 9 bases between. CDR3 region: CSARLIQETQYF. The CDR3, as DNA: TGCAGTGCGAGACTAATCCAAGAGACCCAGTACTTC.

This rearrangement joins TRBV2 to TRBJ2-5; D not certain. The CDR3 sequence is 12 residues long. CDR1 is SNHLY, CDR2 FYNNEI, per germline. V gave up 4 bases and J gave up 2 bases, with 5 bases separating them. CDR3 protein: CASSGIQETQYF. The CDR3 nucleotides are TGTGCCAGCAGTGGAATACAAGAGACCCAGTACTTC.

The rearrangement joins TRBV10-3 to TRBJ2-5; the match to TRBD2 covers 7 bases. The germline gives CDR1 ENHRY, CDR2 SYGVKD. V lost 3 bases, J lost 5 bases, and 12 bases stayed unmatched. This CDR3 region has 16 residues. DNA for the CDR3: TGTGCCATCAGTGATTCGGGGGGACTGGGCCGGGAGACCCAGTACTTC. This encodes CAISDSGGLGRETQYF.

The chain links TRBV28 to TRBJ2-3; no clear D gene. CDR3 length: 13 residues. V lost 8 bases and J 2 bases, leaving 11 bases between the germline ends. CDR1 is MDHEN and CDR2 is SYDVKM in the germline V gene. The CDR3 spells CASLNSLTDTQYF. DNA for the CDR3: TGTGCCAGCTTGAATTCCCTCACAGATACGCAGTATTTT. The whole variable domain, remainder taken from reference TRBV28 and TRBJ2-3, is DVKVTQSSRYLVKRTGEKVFLECVQDMDHENMFWYRQDPGLGLRLIYFSYDVKMKEKGDIPEGYSVSREKKERFSLILESASTNQTSMYLCASLNSLTDTQYFGPGTRLTVL.

The table lists this clonotype with a few counts. The chain has TRBV27 and TRBJ1-5; the D gene is possibly TRBD1 (5 bases). The germline V and J ends were trimmed by 5 bases and 2 bases, with 25 bases remaining between them. The germline V gene encodes CDR1 MNHEY and CDR2 SMNVEV (reference sequence). The CDR3 is 19 residues long. The CDR3 DNA reads as TGTGCCAGCAGTCCACCCCGGGAAATGGGGGATTTGGGCAATCAGCCCCAGCATTTT. Its translation is CASSPPREMGDLGNQPQHF.

The chain uses TRBV18 and TRBJ2-2; no clear D. Germline-derived CDR1 and CDR2 are KGHSH and LQKENI. The V and J ends lost 3 bases and 2 bases respectively, with 10 bases between them. The CDR3 has 15 residues. The CDR3 spells CASSPTSRNTGELFF. In DNA, the CDR3 is TGTGCCAGCTCACCCACCTCTAGAAACACCGGGGAGCTGTTTTTT. The variable domain in full, with the rest retrieved from reference TRBV18 and TRBJ2-2, is NAGVMQNPRHLVRRRGQEARLRCSPMKGHSHVYWYRQLPEEGLKFMVYLQKENIIDESGMPKERFSAEFPKEGPSILRIQQVVRGDSAAYFCASSPTSRNTGELFFGEGSRLTVL.

The chain uses TRBV12-3 or TRBV12-4 and TRBJ2-1; a possible D gene is TRBD2 (6 bases). V dropped 2 bases and J dropped 5 bases, with 22 bases sitting between them. The CDR3 runs to 18 residues. The CDR3 nucleotides are TGTGCCAGCAGTTTATATGCCTTGGGGCGGGACGAACACAATGAGCAGTTCTTC. Its protein is CASSLYALGRDEHNEQFF.

The chain has TRBV20-1 and TRBJ1-1; possible D gene TRBD1, 5 bases. V lost 0 bases to trimming and J lost 2 bases, with 10 bases between them. Germline loops: CDR1 DFQATT, CDR2 SNEGSKA (reference sequence). The CDR3 extends over 14 amino acids. CDR3 sequence reads: CSARDPGANTEAFF. The CDR3 bases are TGCAGTGCTAGAGATCCTGGGGCCAACACTGAAGCTTTCTTT.

The rearrangement uses TRBV12-3 or TRBV12-4 and TRBJ2-3, with a weak D call TRBD2 (5 bases). The CDR3 length is 18 residues. Trimming stripped 1 base from V and 3 bases from J, with 20 bases between. The DNA of the CDR3 is TGTGCCAGCAGTTTAGGGGCTAGCAGAACCGCTGGTACAGATACGCAGTATTTT. Translated: CASSLGASRTAGTDTQYF.

This clonotype was seen a few times. The CDR3 is CASTRDLGDEQYF. The DNA for the CDR3 is TGTGCCAGCACCCGGGACCTTGGGGACGAGCAGTACTTC. The rearrangement joins TRBV6-1 to TRBJ2-7; tentatively, D is TRBD1 or TRBD2 (5 bases each). Per germline, CDR1 MNHNS and CDR2 SASEGT. This CDR3 region has 13 residues. With 7 bases removed from V and 5 bases from J, the gap between germline ends came to 15 bases.

The sample holds one count of this clonotype. This chain uses TRBV20-1 with TRBJ2-1; TRBD2 matches 10 bases. The V segment lost 2 bases and the J segment 8 bases; nucleotides outside the gene matches: 3. Germline CDR1 reads DFQATT; CDR2 reads SNEGSKA (reference sequence). CDR3 length equals 13 residues. The CDR3 protein is CSARLAGVHEQFF. In DNA, the CDR3 is TGCAGTGCTAGACTAGCGGGAGTCCATGAGCAGTTCTTC.

This rearrangement joins TRBV20-1 to TRBJ2-7; 13 bases align to TRBD2. The CDR3 covers 17 residues. Germline V gives CDR1 DFQATT, CDR2 SNEGSKA (reference sequence). V dropped 0 bases and J dropped 0; count of bases not matched to a gene: 5. The DNA of the CDR3 is TGCAGTGCTAGAGATTTCAGGACTAGCGGGAGCTCCTACGAGCAGTACTTC. It is translated as CSARDFRTSGSSYEQYF.

The chain recombines TRBV7-3 with TRBJ2-3; 8 bases align to TRBD2. V trimming: 5 bases; J trimming: 1 base; junction bases outside the gene matches: 8. Per the germline V gene, CDR1 is SGHTA and CDR2 is FQGTGA. The CDR3 extends over 16 amino acids. CDR3 amino acids: CASSQSGSLGTDTQYF. CDR3 coding DNA: TGTGCCAGCAGCCAAAGCGGGAGCCTTGGCACAGATACGCAGTATTTT.

This clonotype was found once. CDR3 residues: CSAPAFLAGGGEQFF. CDR3 in DNA: TGCAGCGCGCCCGCGTTCCTGGCGGGAGGGGGTGAGCAGTTCTTC. V gene TRBV29-1 combines with J gene TRBJ2-1, with 9 bases that match TRBD2. CDR3 size: 15 residues. Germline CDR1 SQVTM, CDR2 ANQGSEA. V lost 7 bases, J lost 9 bases, and 16 bases stayed unmatched.

This clonotype was counted once. This chain connects TRBV6-1 to TRBJ2-2; D perhaps matches TRBD2 (6 bases). V lost 7 bases, J lost 2 bases, and 11 bases lay in between. Germline V gene lookup returns CDR1 MNHNS and CDR2 SASEGT. The CDR3 has 14 amino acids. This CDR3 reads CASKTGVNTGELFF. CDR3 DNA: TGTGCCAGCAAGACGGGAGTAAACACCGGGGAGCTGTTTTTT.

This chain joins TRBV20-1 and TRBJ2-7; 7 nucleotides match TRBD2. There are 13 residues in the CDR3. The germline gives CDR1 DFQATT, CDR2 SNEGSKA (reference sequence). J gave up 3 bases and V 2 bases, and 4 bases lay outside the gene matches. CDR3 coding DNA: TGCAGTGCTAGAAGCGGGGTCTTCTACGAGCAGTACTTC. Encoded protein: CSARSGVFYEQYF.

This rearrangement joins TRBV5-5 to TRBJ2-5; tentative D call: TRBD2 (5 bases). Trimming removed 3 bases at V and 5 bases at J, with 14 bases between. Germline CDR1 is SGHKS and CDR2 is YYEKEE (reference sequence). This CDR3 contains 14 residues. CDR3 coding DNA: TGTGCCAGCAGCTATGCGGCTCGGGGTGAGACCCAGTACTTC. The encoded protein is CASSYAARGETQYF.